Following are 28 T cell receptor beta chains from one sample sequenced in a study of T cells after yellow fever vaccination. TCRdb reprocessed the 5' RACE reads via MiXCR and lists one record per CDR3 protein. Here the sample spans hundreds of thousands of distinct CDR3 sequences, roughly 14% being singletons. The material sequenced was PBMCs, taken on the day of the yellow fever booster vaccination. These receptors originate from a man aged 25-45 years who received the YFV17D yellow fever vaccine.

There are a few counts of this clonotype. The chain combines TRBV29-1 with TRBJ1-1, with a possible D match to TRBD1 (5 bases). V gave up 7 bases and J gave up 1 base, with 19 bases separating them. This CDR3 contains 15 residues. Germline CDR1 SQVTM, CDR2 ANQGSEA. In nucleotides, the CDR3 is TGCAGCGATGCTGACGGGACTTACCCGAACACTGAAGCTTTCTTT. Amino acids: CSDADGTYPNTEAFF.

Of note for this clonotype: A much larger clone lies one base from this, so it may be a read error. V gene TRBV20-1 combines with J gene TRBJ2-7, with 9 bases matching TRBD1. With 5 bases clipped from V and 2 bases from J, the junction kept 10 bases outside the gene matches. The CDR3 has 15 residues. Germline V gene lookup returns CDR1 DFQATT and CDR2 SNEGSKA (reference sequence). For the CDR3, the DNA is TGCAGTGCTGGGATAGGACAGGGGATCGCCTACGAGCAGTACTTC. Amino acid sequence: CSAGIGQGIAYEQYF.

The V gene is TRBV20-1, the J gene TRBJ1-1; D is possibly TRBD1 (6 bases). The length of the CDR3 is 15 residues. Per the germline V gene, CDR1 is DFQATT and CDR2 is SNEGSKA (reference sequence). V shed 4 bases and J shed 4 bases, with 19 bases lying between them. The CDR3 sequence is CSATGPRGTATEAFF. CDR3 coding DNA: TGCAGTGCTACCGGCCCCAGGGGAACGGCCACTGAAGCTTTCTTT.

The table lists this clonotype with a few counts. The genes are TRBV7-2 and TRBJ2-7; TRBD1 might be the D (5 bases). Germline CDR1 reads SGHTA; CDR2 reads FQGNSA. The CDR3 consists of 14 residues. Trimming stripped 5 bases from V and 4 bases from J, with 15 bases between. The CDR3 sequence is CASSRPTVRYEQYF. CDR3 DNA: TGTGCCAGCAGCCGCCCGACAGTCAGGTACGAGCAGTACTTC.

In its sample, this clonotype was seen a few times. The chain combines TRBV27 with TRBJ2-7; weak D call: TRBD2 (6 bases). V lost 0 bases to trimming and J lost 6 bases, with 9 bases between them. The germline CDR1 and CDR2 sequences are MNHEY and SMNVEV (reference sequence). The CDR3 has 13 residues. CDR3 in DNA: TGTGCCAGCAGTTTATCAGCCGGGGGCGAGCAGTACTTC. Protein sequence: CASSLSAGGEQYF.

The V call is TRBV3-1, the J call TRBJ2-5, with D possibly matching TRBD1 (6 bases). The V end was cut by 2 bases, the J end by 5 bases, with 12 bases between. This CDR3 has 14 amino acids. CDR1 and CDR2 from the germline V gene are LGHDT and YNNKEL (reference sequence). In DNA, the CDR3 is TGTGCCAGCAGCCAAACAGGGCTGTACGAGACCCAGTACTTC. Its protein product is CASSQTGLYETQYF.

The chain is built from TRBV27 and TRBJ2-1; 7 bases match TRBD2. The CDR3 totals 15 residues. Germline CDR1 reads MNHEY; CDR2 reads SMNVEV (reference sequence). V lost 6 bases to trimming and J lost 0 bases; unmatched junction nucleotides: 5. The CDR3 nucleotides read TGTGCCAGCAGGCTCCTAGCGGCCTCCTACAATGAGCAGTTCTTC. Translating gives CASRLLAASYNEQFF.

The chain combines TRBV12-3 or TRBV12-4 with TRBJ1-5; D gene uncertain. Trimming removed 6 bases at V and 4 bases at J, with 13 bases between. This CDR3 contains 14 residues. This CDR3 is CASSQDGPNQPQHF. In DNA form, the CDR3 reads TGTGCCAGCAGCCAAGACGGCCCGAATCAGCCCCAGCATTTT.

This clonotype has only a few counts. CDR3 in DNA: TGTGCCATCAGTGAGTTAGGGACAGGGCGGATTCAGCCCCAGCATTTT. Its translation is CAISELGTGRIQPQHF. V and J are TRBV10-3 and TRBJ1-5; 9 bases are a match to TRBD1. The V gene's germline CDR1 is ENHRY and CDR2 SYGVKD. The CDR3 has 16 amino acids. Trimming took 1 base from V and 6 from J; bases not matched to a gene: 7.

The chain is built from TRBV6-1 and TRBJ2-3, with D perhaps TRBD2 (5 bases). In germline, CDR1 is MNHNS, CDR2 SASEGT. Trimming pared 3 bases from V and 4 bases from J, leaving 8 bases between. The CDR3 is made up of 13 amino acids. DNA for the CDR3: TGTGCCAGCAGTGAGGTGGAGGCAGATACGCAGTATTTT. It translates to CASSEVEADTQYF.

This clonotype has just a few counts. The genes are TRBV29-1 and TRBJ1-4, with D hard to call. This CDR3 has 13 residues. Trimming shortened V by 4 bases and J by 6 bases, and 12 bases separated the two germline ends. Germline V CDR1 and CDR2: SQVTM, ANQGSEA. The CDR3 here is CSVGGGADEKLFF. CDR3 DNA: TGCAGCGTTGGGGGAGGTGCAGATGAAAAACTGTTTTTT.

The sample holds a few counts of this clonotype. The V gene is TRBV6-2 or TRBV6-3, the J gene TRBJ1-2; maybe TRBD1 (6 bases). The CDR3 totals 14 residues. V shed 4 bases and J shed 3 bases, with 12 bases lying between them. From germline, CDR1 is MNHEY and CDR2 SVGEGT. The CDR3 nucleotides read TGTGCCAGCAGTTGGCCCGGGACACACTATGGCTACACCTTC. This codes for CASSWPGTHYGYTF.

DNA for the CDR3: TGTGCCAGCAGTTATAGGGAACGAAAAAGGGGCAATGAGCAGTTCTTC. Translating gives CASSYRERKRGNEQFF. The chain is built from TRBV6-2 or TRBV6-3 and TRBJ2-1, with a possible D match to TRBD1 (5 bases). Trimming stripped 3 bases from V and 6 bases from J, with 18 bases between. CDR3 size: 16 residues. Germline V gene sequence: CDR1 MNHEY, CDR2 SVGEGT.

CDR3 region: CASSFGTPPQDTQYF. The DNA of the CDR3 is TGTGCCAGCAGTTTCGGGACACCTCCCCAAGATACGCAGTATTTT. This rearrangement joins TRBV28 to TRBJ2-3, with TRBD1 as a possible D gene (6 bases). Germline-derived CDR1 and CDR2 are MDHEN and SYDVKM. V was shortened by 3 bases and J by 5 bases, with 15 bases between the two germline ends. This CDR3 comprises 15 residues.

This clonotype was detected many times. The V gene is TRBV12-3 or TRBV12-4, the J gene TRBJ2-7, with TRBD1 identical over 9 bases. The CDR3 covers 14 residues. With 1 base clipped from V and 5 bases from J, the junction kept 3 bases outside the gene matches. The CDR3 reads CASSLGDRVHEQYF. DNA of the CDR3: TGTGCCAGCAGTTTAGGGGACAGGGTCCACGAGCAGTACTTC.

A few counts support this clonotype. The CDR3 protein is CASSQRSSYNEQFF. DNA for the CDR3: TGTGCCAGCAGCCAGCGGAGCTCCTACAATGAGCAGTTCTTC. V is TRBV3-1 and J is TRBJ2-1, with D unclear. Germline assignment: CDR1 LGHDT and CDR2 YNNKEL (reference sequence). Trimming pared 3 bases from V and 0 bases from J, leaving 6 bases between. The CDR3 has 14 amino acids.

The chain combines TRBV10-2 with TRBJ2-3, with 10 bases lining up with TRBD2. The CDR3 has 17 residues. Per germline, CDR1 WSHSY and CDR2 SAAADI. V lost 6 bases, J lost 4 bases, and 13 bases stayed unmatched. CDR3 sequence: CASRDPSSGRRADTQYF. The CDR3 DNA reads as TGCGCCAGCAGAGACCCGTCTAGCGGGAGAAGGGCAGATACGCAGTATTTT.

This chain links TRBV5-5 with TRBJ2-3; D is possibly TRBD2 (7 bases). The CDR3 is made up of 15 amino acids. CDR1 and CDR2 (germline): SGHKS, YYEKEE (reference sequence). Deletions cut 5 bases from V and 3 bases from J, with 16 bases between. CDR3 sequence: CASRGRGASTDTQYF. DNA for the CDR3: TGTGCCAGCAGGGGGAGGGGGGCCTCTACAGATACGCAGTATTTT.

The CDR3 DNA follows: TGTGCCAGTAGTGGTTCGATTTACACTGAAGCTTTCTTT. Its translation: CASSGSIYTEAFF. V gene TRBV19 combines with J gene TRBJ1-1; no clear D gene. Trimming stripped 5 bases from V and 3 bases from J, with 10 bases between. This CDR3 has 13 residues. Germline loops: CDR1 LNHDA, CDR2 SQIVND (reference sequence).

The rearrangement links TRBV20-1 to TRBJ2-3, with TRBD2 matching over 8 bases. There are 16 residues in the CDR3. Germline values: CDR1 DFQATT, CDR2 SNEGSKA (reference sequence). The junction had 5 bases not matched to a gene; V was cut back by 0 bases and J by 0 bases. The CDR3 here is CSARDSGRASTDTQYF. The CDR3 DNA reads as TGCAGTGCTAGAGATTCCGGGAGGGCTAGCACAGATACGCAGTATTTT.

The chain couples TRBV27 to TRBJ2-2, with 11 bases lining up with TRBD2. V shed 3 bases, J shed 0 bases, and the junction held 6 bases outside the gene matches. Germline values: CDR1 MNHEY, CDR2 SMNVEV (reference sequence). The CDR3 contains 18 residues. This CDR3 reads CASSFATSGMANTGELFF. As DNA, the CDR3 is TGTGCCAGCAGTTTTGCGACTAGCGGGATGGCGAACACCGGGGAGCTGTTTTTT.

The chain couples TRBV6-1 to TRBJ1-6, with D possibly being TRBD1 (6 bases). The CDR3 extends over 15 amino acids. The V gene lost 4 bases and the J gene lost 7 bases, with 14 bases spanning the gap. Germline V lookup: CDR1 MNHNS, CDR2 SASEGT. CDR3 sequence reads: CASSAQGFMNSPLHF. The CDR3 region has the DNA TGTGCCAGCAGTGCCCAGGGGTTTATGAATTCACCCCTCCACTTT.

The V gene is TRBV7-2, the J gene TRBJ2-1; D not resolved. The CDR3 loop spans 14 amino acids. CDR1 and CDR2 (germline): SGHTA, FQGNSA. Trimming took 1 base from V and 3 from J, leaving 7 bases between them. CDR3 protein: CASSLGAGYNEQFF. CDR3 DNA sequence: TGTGCCAGCAGCTTAGGTGCCGGCTACAATGAGCAGTTCTTC.

The chain has TRBV9 and TRBJ2-1; 7 bases fit TRBD2. V trimming: 0 bases; J trimming: 6 bases; junction bases outside the gene matches: 3. Germline assignment: CDR1 SGDLS and CDR2 YYNGEE. The CDR3 extends over 14 amino acids. The CDR3 here is CASSVGGSLNEQFF. For the CDR3, the DNA is TGTGCCAGCAGCGTAGGCGGGAGTCTCAATGAGCAGTTCTTC.

V usage is TRBV15 and J usage is TRBJ2-7; TRBD1 matches at 8 bases. V was clipped by 5 bases and J by 3 bases; unmatched bases: 6. CDR3 length equals 14 residues. Germline CDR1 LNHNV, CDR2 YYDKDF (reference sequence). As DNA, the CDR3 is TGTGCCACCAGCCTTGACAGGGGCGACTACGAGCAGTACTTC. Its protein is CATSLDRGDYEQYF.

The chain uses TRBV20-1 and TRBJ2-3; D unresolved. CDR1 DFQATT and CDR2 SNEGSKA come from the germline V gene (reference sequence). This CDR3 has 15 amino acids. Between the trimmed V and J ends, which lost 6 bases and 1 base, there was a span of 17 bases. This CDR3 reads CSAKSVRRGTDTQYF. CDR3 nucleotide sequence: TGCAGTGCCAAGTCGGTAAGACGGGGCACAGATACGCAGTATTTT.

The chain couples TRBV11-3 to TRBJ2-2, with TRBD1 matching over 10 bases. Germline-derived CDR1 and CDR2 are SGHNT and YENEEA. The CDR3 is 16 amino acids. Unmatched junction bases numbered 14, after V lost 8 bases and J lost 8 bases. CDR3 DNA sequence: TGTGCCAGCGGTGCCGCCGGGACAGGGGCTGGAGGGGAGCTGTTTTTT. As protein: CASGAAGTGAGGELFF.

This chain connects TRBV10-2 to TRBJ2-7; a possible D gene is TRBD2 (6 bases). CDR3 length: 14 amino acids. The germline gives CDR1 WSHSY, CDR2 SAAADI. V lost 8 bases to trimming and J lost 2 bases, with 16 bases between them. The CDR3 DNA follows: TGCGCCAGCGGCTCCGGGACTCCACCCTACGAGCAGTACTTC. Translating it yields CASGSGTPPYEQYF.